The 32 T cell receptor beta chains reported below all come from one sample, sequenced in a study of Graves' ophthalmopathy and Graves' hyperthyroidism. TCR beta CDR3 amplification used RNA transcripts. HTBI-primed RT-PCR formed the first round, and a multiplex PCR formed the second. MiXCR, applied by TCRdb to the multiplex PCR reads, yields one record per CDR3 protein. The data contain a few hundred thousand distinct CDR3 sequences, 15% to 20% of them singletons. The sequencing input was peripheral blood. The receptors originated from an adult woman with stable Graves' hyperthyroidism.

At least ten counts were recorded for this clonotype. The J gene is TRBJ1-1, the V gene TRBV19; TRBD1 matches at 9 bases. The CDR3 extends over 12 amino acids. The trim removed 5 bases at V and 9 bases at J, leaving 4 bases unmatched. Germline CDR1 LNHDA, CDR2 SQIVND (reference sequence). Written as DNA, the CDR3 is TGTGCCAGTAGTCTCGGACAGGGGAAAGCTTTCTTT. This codes for CASSLGQGKAFF.

This clonotype was detected ten times or more. This chain joins TRBV6-2 or TRBV6-3 and TRBJ2-5; TRBD1 might be the D (6 bases). The V end lost 6 bases, the J end lost 5 bases, and 16 bases lay between the germline ends. The germline gives CDR1 MNHEY, CDR2 SVGEGT. The CDR3 extends over 14 amino acids. The CDR3 sequence: CASSRNRDWETQYF. DNA of the CDR3: TGTGCCAGCAGCCGAAACAGGGATTGGGAGACCCAGTACTTC.

This clonotype was observed at least ten times. This may stem from a read error, because a much larger clone lies one nucleotide away. This CDR3 is CASTEREAPSYEQYF. In DNA, the CDR3 is TGTGCCAGCACGGAGCGGGAGGCCCCCTCCTACGAGCAGTACTTC. The chain has TRBV6-2 or TRBV6-3 and TRBJ2-7; 9 bases align to TRBD2. Germline CDR1 and CDR2: MNHEY and SVGEGT. The ends lost 7 bases at V and 0 bases at J; junction bases unmatched: 7. The CDR3 runs to 15 residues.

This clonotype was picked up many times. The chain uses TRBV3-1 and TRBJ2-5; possible D gene TRBD1, 6 bases. Germline V lookup: CDR1 LGHDT, CDR2 YNNKEL (reference sequence). The CDR3 contains 17 residues. Trimming cost V 6 bases and J 2 bases, with 22 bases left between them. For the CDR3, the DNA is TGTGCCAGCAGACCTGTATCTGGCGGACAGAGGCAAGAGACCCAGTACTTC. Encoded protein: CASRPVSGGQRQETQYF.

There are a few counts of this clonotype. The CDR3 DNA follows: TGTGCCAGCAGCTTAAGGGGACAGGGGTTCGAGACCCAGTACTTC. As protein: CASSLRGQGFETQYF. The rearrangement links TRBV7-2 to TRBJ2-5; TRBD1 matches at 10 bases. Trimming cost V 2 bases and J 5 bases; bases outside gene matches: 5. The CDR3 extends over 15 amino acids. CDR1 is SGHTA and CDR2 is FQGNSA in the germline V gene.

This clonotype was seen ten or more times. The CDR3 region has the DNA TGTGCCAGCACCCCCGGGGGGCCCCCCTACGAGCAGTACTTC. This codes for CASTPGGPPYEQYF. The chain couples TRBV28 to TRBJ2-7; possibly TRBD2 for D (7 bases). The ends were cut back, 7 bases at V and 2 bases at J, with 15 bases in the middle. The CDR3 totals 14 residues. CDR1 and CDR2 (germline): MDHEN, SYDVKM.

This clonotype was seen repeatedly, ten times or more. The chain combines TRBV18 with TRBJ1-2, with a tentative D call TRBD1 (5 bases). The CDR3 spans 13 residues. Between the trimmed V and J ends, which lost 0 bases and 6 bases, there was a span of 8 bases. Germline-derived CDR1 and CDR2 are KGHSH and LQKENI. For the CDR3, the DNA is TGTGCCAGCTCACCACCGGTCAGGGATGGCTACACCTTC. Translation: CASSPPVRDGYTF.

The CDR3 DNA sequence: TGTGCCAGCGCTGCCCTGTACCAAGAGACCCAGTACTTC. Encoded protein: CASAALYQETQYF. This chain links TRBV27 with TRBJ2-5; D is unresolved. There are 13 residues in the CDR3. The germline V and J ends were trimmed by 8 bases and 0 bases, with 10 bases remaining between them. CDR1 and CDR2 from the germline V gene are MNHEY and SMNVEV (reference sequence).

The table lists this clonotype with many counts. The chain is built from TRBV28 and TRBJ2-7; 8 bases fit TRBD2. Unmatched junction bases numbered 23, after V lost 3 bases and J lost 4 bases. CDR3 length: 20 amino acids. Germline V gene data show CDR1 as MDHEN and CDR2 as SYDVKM. The CDR3 DNA follows: TGTGCCAGCAGTTTGGCCGGGTTCTGGCTGACGGGAGGGGGGACGTACGAGCAGTACTTC. Translated: CASSLAGFWLTGGGTYEQYF.

In this sample, this clonotype turned up many times. The chain employs TRBV5-1 and TRBJ2-7; TRBD1 matches 11 bases. Trimming took 4 bases from V and 3 from J; bases not matched to a gene: 9. The germline V gene encodes CDR1 SGHRS and CDR2 YFSETQ. The CDR3 loop spans 16 amino acids. The CDR3 DNA reads TGCGCCAGCAGCAGGCGGACAGGGGGCGAAAGCTACGAGCAGTACTTC. This gives the protein CASSRRTGGESYEQYF.

This clonotype was seen only once. The chain links TRBV4-1 to TRBJ1-3, with D possibly matching TRBD1 (5 bases). The germline CDR1 and CDR2 sequences are MGHRA and YSYEKL. The CDR3 length is 16 residues. V was shortened by 4 bases and J by 2 bases, with 15 bases between the two germline ends. The CDR3 region has the DNA TGCGCCAGCAGCCTGCCTGGGAGACAGACTGGAAACACCATATATTTT. Translating gives CASSLPGRQTGNTIYF.

This clonotype was picked up one time. A read error is likely, as this CDR3 ends without the conserved phenylalanine or tryptophan. The J gene is TRBJ1-3, the V gene TRBV19; D not resolved. V lost 5 bases, J lost 0 bases, and 11 bases lay in between. This CDR3 is built from 15 residues. The germline CDR1 and CDR2 sequences are LNHDA and SQIVND (reference sequence). The chain's CDR3 is CASSRSWSSGNTIYV. In nucleotides, the CDR3 is TGTGCCAGTAGTCGTTCGTGGAGCTCTGGAAACACCATATATGTT.

As concerns this clonotype: A much more abundant neighbour one base away suggests this may be a read error. V is TRBV7-6 and J is TRBJ1-1; tentatively, D is TRBD1 (5 bases). Per the germline V gene, CDR1 is SGHVS and CDR2 is FNYEAQ. CDR3 length: 17 residues. The CDR3 reads CASSLVAPGRMDTEDFF. CDR3 DNA: TGTGCCAGCAGCTTAGTTGCGCCGGGGAGGATGGACACTGAAGATTTCTTT.

For this clonotype: A single base separates this from a much larger clone, so it may be a read error. The rearrangement links TRBV28 to TRBJ2-4; tentatively, D is TRBD2 (6 bases). Germline V CDR1 and CDR2: MDHEN, SYDVKM. The V gene lost 2 bases and the J gene lost 0 bases, with 11 bases spanning the gap. This CDR3 comprises 16 residues. The CDR3 protein is CASSLMGEVAKNIQYF. The CDR3 DNA reads as TGTGCCAGCAGTTTAATGGGGGAGGTAGCCAAAAACATTCAGTACTTC.

The table lists this clonotype with many counts. The V and J genes are TRBV5-1 and TRBJ2-7; no clear D. The germline V and J ends were trimmed by 0 bases and 3 bases, with 10 bases remaining between them. CDR3 size: 14 residues. CDR1 is SGHRS, CDR2 YFSETQ, per germline. The CDR3: CASSLVGTDYEQYF. CDR3 nucleotide sequence: TGCGCCAGCAGCTTGGTGGGCACTGACTACGAGCAGTACTTC.

This clonotype has ten or more counts. The genes are TRBV10-1 and TRBJ2-7, with D maybe TRBD2 (5 bases). Germline loops: CDR1 WNHNN, CDR2 SYGVQD (reference sequence). The length of the CDR3 is 13 residues. V was trimmed by 10 bases and J by 3 bases, leaving 16 bases between them. The CDR3, as DNA: TGCGCCACCCCATCACCCGGACTCTACGAGCAGTACTTC. Protein sequence: CATPSPGLYEQYF.

This clonotype occurred many times. The V and J genes are TRBV7-8 and TRBJ1-5; D is uncertain. The CDR3 is 17 residues long. CDR1 and CDR2 from the germline V gene are SGHVS and FQNEAQ. V was clipped by 1 base and J by 4 bases, with 17 bases between them. The CDR3 nucleotides read TGTGCCAGCAGCTTAGTTTTAGGGTCAGGAAGAAATCAGCCCCAGCATTTT. Translation gives CASSLVLGSGRNQPQHF.

In its sample, this clonotype was seen many times. The V call is TRBV18, the J call TRBJ2-6; D tentatively fits TRBD1 or TRBD2 (5 bases each). The CDR3 consists of 14 residues. The V end was cut by 5 bases, the J end by 2 bases, with 7 bases between. Germline V gives CDR1 KGHSH, CDR2 LQKENI. For the CDR3, the DNA is TGTGCCAGCTCAGGGGACCCTGGGGCCAACGTCCTGACTTTC. This encodes CASSGDPGANVLTF.

This clonotype was picked up many times. This rearrangement joins TRBV29-1 to TRBJ1-2; 8 nucleotides agree with TRBD1. The germline CDR1 and CDR2 sequences are SQVTM and ANQGSEA. The CDR3 spans 13 residues. Trimming took 6 bases from V and 1 from J; bases not matched to a gene: 4. Here the CDR3 reads CSVDGQGNYGYTF. In DNA, the CDR3 is TGCAGCGTAGATGGACAGGGTAACTATGGCTACACCTTC.

Many counts were recorded for this clonotype. The chain links TRBV12-5 to TRBJ2-2, with D perhaps TRBD1 (6 bases). CDR1 and CDR2 from the germline V gene are LGHNT and FRNRAP. Trimming removed 3 bases at V and 1 base at J, with 9 bases between. The CDR3 has 15 residues. In DNA form, the CDR3 reads TGTGCTAGTGGTTTTGCGGACAGGAACACCGGGGAGCTGTTTTTT. This encodes CASGFADRNTGELFF.

At least ten counts were recorded for this clonotype. The rearrangement uses TRBV20-1 and TRBJ2-6; 9 bases map to TRBD1. The CDR3 totals 18 residues. Germline-derived CDR1 and CDR2 are DFQATT and SNEGSKA (reference sequence). The V segment lost 1 base and the J segment 4 bases; nucleotides outside the gene matches: 11. The CDR3 nucleotides read TGCAGTGCTAGAGGTCTTCCCGGGACAGGGTACGGGGCCAACGTCCTGACTTTC. It translates to CSARGLPGTGYGANVLTF.

This clonotype was observed many times. J is TRBJ2-2 and V is TRBV5-1; 10 nucleotides align to TRBD2. Germline CDR1 SGHRS, CDR2 YFSETQ. The V and J ends lost 0 bases and 4 bases, in that order; junction bases with no gene match: 3. The CDR3 is 16 amino acids. The CDR3 loop reads CASSLAERGGTGELFF. The CDR3 nucleotides read TGCGCCAGCAGCTTGGCCGAGCGGGGGGGCACCGGGGAGCTGTTTTTT. Supplemented by reference TRBV5-1 and TRBJ2-2, the full variable domain reads KAGVTQTPRYLIKTRGQQVTLSCSPISGHRSVSWYQQTPGQGLQFLFEYFSETQRNKGNFPGRFSGRQFSNSRSEMNVSTLELGDSALYLCASSLAERGGTGELFFGEGSRLTVL.

The chain links TRBV7-9 to TRBJ2-3; D is unclear. Trimming cost V 5 bases and J 5 bases, with 5 bases left between them. Germline assignment: CDR1 SEHNR and CDR2 FQNEAQ (reference sequence). There are 11 residues in the CDR3. CDR3 residues: CASSPVDTQYF. CDR3 in DNA: TGTGCCAGCAGCCCCGTAGATACGCAGTATTTT.

This clonotype appeared many times. The rearrangement links TRBV6-2 or TRBV6-3 to TRBJ1-1, with D perhaps TRBD1 (5 bases). Trimming pared 7 bases from V and 1 base from J, leaving 13 bases between. The CDR3 is made up of 14 amino acids. CDR1 and CDR2 (germline): MNHEY, SVGEGT. The CDR3 sequence is CASKTDGTNTEAFF. In nucleotides, the CDR3 is TGTGCCAGCAAAACGGACGGGACGAACACTGAAGCTTTCTTT.

This clonotype was detected many times. The V call is TRBV15, the J call TRBJ1-2; 11 bases match TRBD1. The V segment lost 3 bases and the J segment 7 bases; nucleotides outside the gene matches: 7. This CDR3 is 15 amino acids long. In germline, CDR1 is LNHNV, CDR2 YYDKDF (reference sequence). The CDR3 region has the DNA TGTGCCACCAGCAGGGACAGGGGGCCGGGGAGTGGCTACACCTTC. This gives the protein CATSRDRGPGSGYTF.

This clonotype was detected ten times or more. The chain recombines TRBV27 with TRBJ2-5; D uncertain. The CDR3 has 13 amino acids. V was clipped by 5 bases and J by 5 bases, with 12 bases between them. Germline V gene data show CDR1 as MNHEY and CDR2 as SMNVEV (reference sequence). The DNA of the CDR3 is TGTGCCAGCAGTGCTACCGATAGGGAGACCCAGTACTTC. It codes for CASSATDRETQYF.

V is TRBV15 and J is TRBJ1-4; the D is unclear. The germline CDR1 and CDR2 sequences are LNHNV and YYDKDF (reference sequence). The CDR3 consists of 15 residues. Deletions cut 0 bases from V and 8 bases from J, with 13 bases between. The CDR3 region has the DNA TGTGCCACCAGCAGAGAGCCCGGGTCTTGGGAAAAACTGTTTTTT. Its protein product is CATSREPGSWEKLFF.

At least ten counts were recorded for this clonotype. This rearrangement joins TRBV29-1 to TRBJ2-7; TRBD1 is a possible D gene (6 bases). The CDR3 is made up of 13 amino acids. Trimming stripped 5 bases from V and 0 bases from J, with 11 bases between. CDR1 and CDR2 from the germline V gene are SQVTM and ANQGSEA. In nucleotides, the CDR3 is TGCAGCGTTATACAGGGATCCTCCTACGAGCAGTACTTC. Its protein product is CSVIQGSSYEQYF.

This clonotype was observed a few times. This CDR3 reads CASSQGDREETQYF. The CDR3 DNA reads TGCGCCAGCAGCCAAGGGGACAGGGAAGAGACCCAGTACTTC. The V call is TRBV4-3, the J call TRBJ2-5, with 9 bases fitting TRBD1. The CDR3 is 14 amino acids. Trimming took 1 base from V and 3 from J; bases not matched to a gene: 0. Germline loops: CDR1 LGHNA, CDR2 YSLEER.

This clonotype was seen at least ten times. This rearrangement joins TRBV6-1 to TRBJ2-7, with 8 positions matching TRBD1. Germline CDR1 is MNHNS and CDR2 is SASEGT. This CDR3 contains 14 residues. J gave up 4 bases and V 7 bases, and 9 bases lay outside the gene matches. The chain's CDR3 is CASTRGQGAYEQYF. Written as DNA, the CDR3 is TGTGCCAGCACTAGGGGCCAGGGGGCTTACGAGCAGTACTTC.

This clonotype occurred many times. The chain joins TRBV5-1 to TRBJ2-7; D ambiguous. Per germline, CDR1 SGHRS and CDR2 YFSETQ. The CDR3 is 14 amino acids. Trimming pared 4 bases from V and 0 bases from J, leaving 11 bases between. The CDR3 DNA reads TGCGCCAGCAGCGGAGACTGGAGCTCCTACGAGCAGTACTTC. It encodes CASSGDWSSYEQYF.

CDR3: CASRQTEDTGELFF. As DNA, the CDR3 is TGTGCCAGCAGACAAACAGAGGACACCGGGGAGCTGTTTTTT. The chain carries TRBV12-3 or TRBV12-4 and TRBJ2-2, with no clear D. The CDR3 consists of 14 residues. Trimming pared 6 bases from V and 3 bases from J, leaving 11 bases between.